The TCR beta chain described here comes from a study of cytomegalovirus exposure and HLA in healthy donors. Study details: Unique TCRs from HLA-typed donors, 70 million to 100 million of them, were held in an early data release.

Note on this clone: What it binds is not known.

Broader study findings: Several of the most significant clusters appeared linked to common viral pathogens, based on a later analysis. Cytomegalovirus-associated TCR beta chains were listed, numbering under 200. Sequencing had likely introduced a cluster of highly shared sequence variants as an artifact.

A multiplex PCR was run with 60 Vbeta primers and 13 Jbeta primers. Clones were sequenced by immunoSEQ multiplex PCR, and TCRdb holds only the in-frame ones, with some missing. The profile shows hundreds of thousands of clones, over 60% of them singletons. This receptor was taken from a male donor in good health and CMV-seronegative. The sequencing sample was made of PBMCs.

The CDR3 region has the DNA TGTGCCAGTACCCCTTGGACAGGGGGTAACTATGGCTACACCTTC. It specifies CASTPWTGGNYGYTF. The rearrangement uses TRBV19 and TRBJ1-2; 10 bases fit TRBD1. CDR1 is LNHDA and CDR2 is SQIVND in the germline V gene (reference sequence). The J segment lost 1 base and the V segment lost 7 bases, leaving 6 bases of the junction unmatched. The CDR3 loop spans 15 amino acids.